This record covers a single T cell receptor beta chain. The antigen is not known. These data belong to a study of cytomegalovirus exposure and HLA in healthy donors. Study overall: HLA-typed donors were the source of 80 million to 90 million unique TCRs, which an early data release held.

Points from the study as a whole: In a later analysis, most CMV-associated TCR beta chains appeared HLA-restricted. In a later analysis, TCR beta V- and J-gene trimming was associated with a missense DCLRE1C variant. Associated with cytomegalovirus, according to the listing, were 150 to 200 TCR beta chains.

The PCR contained 60 Vbeta and 13 Jbeta primers. This table comes from immunoSEQ multiplex PCR, and its TCRdb copy is limited to in-frame clones, with some not included. Counted here are about 160,000 clones, less than 90% occurring once; the ten biggest clones make up around 0.96%. The sample was PBMCs. This sequence was found in a man aged 25 to 40 in good health and CMV-seronegative.

The CDR3 nucleotides are TGCAGCGTTACAATTTGGGAGGACACTTTTAACTACGAGCAGTACTTC. Protein: CSVTIWEDTFNYEQYF. The rearrangement uses TRBV29-1 and TRBJ2-7, with D maybe TRBD2 (6 bases). Germline lookup yields CDR1 SQVTM and CDR2 ANQGSEA. The CDR3 length is 16 residues. V dropped 5 bases and J dropped 3 bases, with 23 bases sitting between them.